The 16 T cell receptor beta chains below were found in one sample sequenced in a study of cytomegalovirus exposure and HLA in healthy donors. Clones were sequenced by immunoSEQ multiplex PCR, and TCRdb holds only the in-frame ones, with some missing. Found here are roughly 130,000 clones, roughly 87% of them singletons; the top ten hold about 8.2%. The sequenced sample was PBMCs. These receptors were taken from a woman aged 18 to 35 in good health and CMV-seropositive.

J is TRBJ2-7 and V is TRBV7-9, with 10 bases that match TRBD1. Germline V lookup: CDR1 SEHNR, CDR2 FQNEAQ (reference sequence). The junction had 10 bases not matched to a gene; V was cut back by 5 bases and J by 0 bases. This CDR3 has 17 amino acids. For the CDR3, the DNA is TGTGCCAGCAGCCTGACAGGGGGCGCCTCCGACTCCTACGAGCAGTACTTC. It encodes CASSLTGGASDSYEQYF.

This chain connects TRBV5-5 to TRBJ1-6, with D possibly TRBD1 on 5 matching bases. Trimming pared 4 bases from V and 5 bases from J, leaving 13 bases between. CDR3 length: 15 residues. Germline V gene sequence: CDR1 SGHKS, CDR2 YYEKEE (reference sequence). CDR3 region: CASSPTGRDNSPLHF. In DNA form, the CDR3 reads TGTGCCAGCAGCCCGACCGGCAGGGATAATTCACCCCTCCACTTT.

This sequence joins TRBV9 and TRBJ1-4; tentative D call: TRBD1 (5 bases). The length of the CDR3 is 14 residues. Germline CDR1 SGDLS, CDR2 YYNGEE. V lost 1 base to trimming and J lost 7 bases, with 11 bases between them. The CDR3 DNA follows: TGTGCCAGCAGCGTATCGCAGGGAGGTGAAAAACTGTTTTTT. The encoded protein is CASSVSQGGEKLFF.

V is TRBV4-2 and J is TRBJ2-1, with TRBD1 matching over 9 bases. The trim removed 1 base at V and 2 bases at J, leaving 6 bases unmatched. Looked up from germline, CDR1 is LGHNA and CDR2 is YNFKEQ. The CDR3 is made up of 17 amino acids. CDR3 DNA sequence: TGTGCCAGCAGCCAAGCAATCCGGGACAGGGCCTACAATGAGCAGTTCTTC. Encoded protein: CASSQAIRDRAYNEQFF.

The chain combines TRBV10-3 with TRBJ1-2; D is uncertain. The CDR3 is 13 residues long. V was clipped by 4 bases and J by 3 bases, with 9 bases between them. Germline CDR1 reads ENHRY; CDR2 reads SYGVKD. The chain's CDR3 is CAISGALDYGYTF. CDR3 DNA sequence: TGTGCCATCAGTGGCGCGCTGGACTATGGCTACACCTTC.

This clone occurred a few times. The chain has TRBV9 and TRBJ1-2; D perhaps matches TRBD1 (6 bases). V gave up 4 bases and J gave up 8 bases, with 12 bases separating them. CDR3 size: 12 residues. The germline V gene encodes CDR1 SGDLS and CDR2 YYNGEE. CDR3 DNA: TGTGCCAGCAGCTCACAGGGCTGGGGCTACACCTTC. Its translation: CASSSQGWGYTF.

J is TRBJ2-2 and V is TRBV19, with 7 bases fitting TRBD1. The trim removed 7 bases at V and 2 bases at J, leaving 7 bases unmatched. The germline gives CDR1 LNHDA, CDR2 SQIVND (reference sequence). This CDR3 has 15 amino acids. The CDR3 nucleotides read TGTGCCAGTAAAAAGGGGGCGGGCAACACCGGGGAGCTGTTTTTT. Protein sequence: CASKKGAGNTGELFF.

The V call is TRBV6-5, the J call TRBJ1-1; D is unclear. V lost 0 bases and J lost 6, with 11 bases in between. CDR3 length equals 14 residues. Germline V gives CDR1 MNHEY, CDR2 SVGAGI. The CDR3 protein is CASSYSTGGPEAFF. For the CDR3, the DNA is TGTGCCAGCAGTTACTCGACGGGAGGGCCTGAAGCTTTCTTT.

The genes are TRBV28 and TRBJ1-6, with a possible D match to TRBD1 (6 bases). The CDR3 is 13 residues long. Per germline, CDR1 MDHEN and CDR2 SYDVKM. The V and J ends lost 6 bases and 7 bases respectively, with 10 bases between them. This CDR3 is CASRDSLNSPLHF. CDR3 DNA sequence: TGTGCCAGCAGGGACAGTTTAAATTCACCCCTCCACTTT.

V usage is TRBV18 and J usage is TRBJ1-5; D possibly corresponds to TRBD1 (5 bases). Trimming left V 8 bases short and J 1 base short, with 9 bases between. The V gene's germline CDR1 is KGHSH and CDR2 LQKENI. The CDR3 extends over 13 amino acids. The CDR3 loop reads CASATESNQPQHF. The CDR3 DNA sequence: TGTGCCAGCGCGACAGAGAGCAATCAGCCCCAGCATTTT.

The gene calls are TRBV6-1 and TRBJ1-5, with a tentative D call TRBD1 (6 bases). This CDR3 is 14 amino acids long. V lost 3 bases to trimming and J lost 4 bases, with 10 bases between them. Germline assignment: CDR1 MNHNS and CDR2 SASEGT. For the CDR3, the DNA is TGTGCCAGCAGTGAGACCAGGGGAAATCAGCCCCAGCATTTT. Translation: CASSETRGNQPQHF.

This chain joins TRBV2 and TRBJ1-5, with D perhaps matching TRBD1 (6 bases). The V end lost 7 bases, the J end lost 0 bases, and 16 bases lay between the germline ends. The CDR3 totals 16 residues. The germline CDR1 and CDR2 sequences are SNHLY and FYNNEI. The CDR3 reads CASTTGQTFSNQPQHF. DNA for the CDR3: TGTGCCAGCACCACGGGACAAACTTTTAGCAATCAGCCCCAGCATTTT.

The J gene is TRBJ1-2, the V gene TRBV18; no firm D call. The ends were cut back, 8 bases at V and 3 bases at J, with 22 bases in the middle. CDR1 KGHSH and CDR2 LQKENI come from the germline V gene. The CDR3 extends over 16 amino acids. CDR3 in DNA: TGTGCCAGCCAACACGGGGAGGCGGCAACTGACTATGGCTACACCTTC. The encoded protein is CASQHGEAATDYGYTF.

The gene calls are TRBV6-5 and TRBJ2-1, with 8 bases fitting TRBD2. Germline CDR1 MNHEY, CDR2 SVGAGI. The CDR3 length is 15 residues. Trimming at V came to 2 bases and at J to 8 bases, leaving 8 bases not matched to a gene. CDR3 in DNA: TGTGCCAGCAGTTACATAGCGGGGCCCCGGGATGAGCAGTTCTTC. Its translation is CASSYIAGPRDEQFF.

This clone occurred once. The J gene is TRBJ2-5, the V gene TRBV18; TRBD1 might be the D (5 bases). CDR1 KGHSH and CDR2 LQKENI come from the germline V gene. V was clipped by 6 bases and J by 3 bases, with 14 bases between them. This CDR3 spans 14 amino acids. CDR3 DNA: TGTGCCAGCTCCCCCGGCAGGGTGGAAGAGACCCAGTACTTC. It yields the protein CASSPGRVEETQYF.

The chain combines TRBV9 with TRBJ1-4; 8 positions agree with TRBD1. The germline CDR1 and CDR2 sequences are SGDLS and YYNGEE. J was trimmed by 5 bases and V by 4 bases; bases with no gene match: 7. This CDR3 has 15 amino acids. CDR3: CASSPSGTGNEKLFF. The CDR3, as DNA: TGTGCCAGCAGCCCATCCGGGACAGGCAATGAAAAACTGTTTTTT.